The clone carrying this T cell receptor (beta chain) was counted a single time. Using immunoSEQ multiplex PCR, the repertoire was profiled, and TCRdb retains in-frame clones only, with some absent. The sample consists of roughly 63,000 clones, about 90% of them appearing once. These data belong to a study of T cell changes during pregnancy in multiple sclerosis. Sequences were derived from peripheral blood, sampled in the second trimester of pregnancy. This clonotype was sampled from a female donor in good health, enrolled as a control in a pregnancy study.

In DNA form, the CDR3 reads TGCGCCAGCAGCTCCCTCCTCAGGGCCCGAAACTATGGCTACACCTTC. Its translation is CASSSLLRARNYGYTF. This chain uses TRBV5-1 with TRBJ1-2, with a possible D match to TRBD1 (5 bases). The CDR3 extends over 16 amino acids. The V end was cut by 3 bases, the J end by 2 bases, with 17 bases between. Germline V gene data show CDR1 as SGHRS and CDR2 as YFSETQ. The whole variable domain, remainder taken from reference TRBV5-1 and TRBJ1-2, is KAGVTQTPRYLIKTRGQQVTLSCSPISGHRSVSWYQQTPGQGLQFLFEYFSETQRNKGNFPGRFSGRQFSNSRSEMNVSTLELGDSALYLCASSSLLRARNYGYTFGSGTRLTVV.